This TCR beta chain comes out of a study of early T cells in non-severe SARS-CoV-2 infection. As for the study in general: It was bulk RNA from unsorted whole blood that was sequenced, and the chains were unpaired. Study findings and constraints: In VDJdb matching, anti-spike CD8 responses were favored while private and CD4 specificities went missing.

About this clonotype itself: Its antigen is currently unknown.

The TCR library protocol attached unique molecular identifiers to the individual cDNA molecules. TCRdb recomputed calls from the 5' RACE reads with MiXCR, one row per CDR3 protein. This sample has about 83,000 distinct CDR3 sequences, with about 12% found just once. Losses at the gene ends were 2 bases for V and 1 base for J; bases not matched to a gene: 6. Germline values: CDR1 SGHRS, CDR2 YFSETQ. The CDR3 contains 16 residues. This chain uses TRBV5-1 with TRBJ2-1, with 7 bases aligning to TRBD2. The sequence was collected from an adult who was a healthcare worker with PCR-confirmed SARS-CoV-2 infection or an uninfected control (not recorded which). The sequenced sample consisted of whole blood. DNA for the CDR3: TGCGCCAGCAGCTTCCGAGCGGGATATTCCTACAATGAGCAGTTCTTC. This translates into CASSFRAGYSYNEQFF. Drawing the rest from reference TRBV5-1 and TRBJ2-1, the complete variable domain is KAGVTQTPRYLIKTRGQQVTLSCSPISGHRSVSWYQQTPGQGLQFLFEYFSETQRNKGNFPGRFSGRQFSNSRSEMNVSTLELGDSALYLCASSFRAGYSYNEQFFGPGTRLTVL.